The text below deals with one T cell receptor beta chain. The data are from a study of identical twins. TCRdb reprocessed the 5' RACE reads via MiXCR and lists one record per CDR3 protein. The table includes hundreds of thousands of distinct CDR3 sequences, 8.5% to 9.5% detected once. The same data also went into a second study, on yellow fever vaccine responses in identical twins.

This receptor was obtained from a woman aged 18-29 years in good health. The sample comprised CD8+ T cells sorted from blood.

CDR3 amino acids: CASSWDASQETQYF. CDR3 in DNA: TGTGCCAGCAGTTGGGACGCCTCCCAAGAGACCCAGTACTTC. The chain uses TRBV27 and TRBJ2-5; D is possibly TRBD1 or TRBD2 (5 bases each). V was shortened by 4 bases and J by 1 base, with 10 bases between the two germline ends. CDR1 and CDR2 (germline): MNHEY, SMNVEV (reference sequence). The CDR3 is made up of 14 amino acids.